This entry lists 31 T cell receptor beta chains sequenced from one sample in a study of T cells in Graves' hyperthyroidism and ophthalmopathy (dated by TCRdb to about 2019). Libraries were prepared through multiplex PCR. Reads for this sample came from an Illumina HiSeq 2000. The TCR beta CDR3 regions were amplified from the RNA transcripts. For the first round of RT-PCR on the TCR CDR3, the HTBI primer set was used together with the Qiagen OneStep RT-PCR kit. TCRdb reprocessing: public reads trimmed at Q25 with fastp, clones called with MiXCR, in-frame beta chains kept. Each CDR3 protein gets just one entry, which takes the most common genes and DNA from the rows behind it. The sample includes 300,000 to 500,000 distinct CDR3 sequences, with 11% to 15% observed a single time. The ten largest clones add up to around 30% of the sample. Input material: blood. These receptors came from a man in his forties or fifties with Graves' ophthalmopathy.

This clonotype appeared many times. V and J are TRBV28 and TRBJ1-2, with 7 nucleotides matching TRBD1. Germline lookup yields CDR1 MDHEN and CDR2 SYDVKM. J lost 4 bases, V lost 4 bases, and 12 bases had no gene match. This CDR3 has 16 amino acids. The CDR3 DNA is TGTGCCAGCAGTTCAACTCCCGGACAGGTTTCCTATGGCTACACCTTC. Its translation is CASSSTPGQVSYGYTF.

This clonotype has only a few counts. This chain links TRBV30 with TRBJ1-3, with D possibly being TRBD1 (5 bases). CDR3 length: 13 amino acids. Germline CDR1 reads GTSNPN; CDR2 reads SVGIG (reference sequence). Trimming shortened V by 0 bases and J by 4 bases, and 7 bases separated the two germline ends. CDR3 residues: CAWSVGVGNTIYF. The DNA of the CDR3 is TGTGCCTGGAGTGTAGGGGTGGGAAACACCATATATTTT.

This chain joins TRBV4-1 and TRBJ2-1; no firm D call. Germline lookup yields CDR1 MGHRA and CDR2 YSYEKL. The CDR3 has 12 amino acids. With 0 bases removed from V and 10 bases from J, the gap between germline ends came to 7 bases. The CDR3 here is CASSQDRYEQFF. Written as DNA, the CDR3 is TGCGCCAGCAGCCAAGATCGATACGAGCAGTTCTTC.

This chain connects TRBV6-1 to TRBJ1-1; D is undetermined. The CDR3 contains 14 residues. Germline lookup yields CDR1 MNHNS and CDR2 SASEGT. Trimming took off 5 bases at V and 0 bases at J, with 10 bases between the two ends. CDR3 sequence: CASSKTFMNTEAFF. Here the CDR3 DNA reads TGTGCCAGCAGTAAGACATTCATGAACACTGAAGCTTTCTTT.

At least ten counts were recorded for this clonotype. The V and J genes are TRBV4-1 and TRBJ1-4; no definite D call. Trimming removed 0 bases at V and 7 bases at J, with 12 bases between. This CDR3 has 15 residues. From germline, CDR1 is MGHRA and CDR2 YSYEKL. The CDR3 nucleotides read TGCGCCAGCAGCCAAGATGGCGGGGATGTTGAAAAACTGTTTTTT. This encodes CASSQDGGDVEKLFF.

This clonotype has ten or more counts. The CDR3 DNA reads TGTGCCAGCAGCTTTAGTAGCGGGAGGTACTACGAGCAGTACTTC. Translated: CASSFSSGRYYEQYF. This chain uses TRBV7-9 with TRBJ2-7; 10 positions match TRBD2. CDR1 SEHNR and CDR2 FQNEAQ come from the germline V gene (reference sequence). J was trimmed by 3 bases and V by 3 bases; bases with no gene match: 5. The CDR3 consists of 15 residues.

This clonotype has ten or more counts. V gene TRBV7-8 combines with J gene TRBJ2-3; 8 bases agree with TRBD1. The ends lost 5 bases at V and 0 bases at J; junction bases unmatched: 7. In germline, CDR1 is SGHVS, CDR2 FQNEAQ. The CDR3 runs 16 residues. CDR3 bases: TGTGCCAGCAGCCGCCGAACAGGGGGAAGCACAGATACGCAGTATTTT. It yields the protein CASSRRTGGSTDTQYF.

At least ten counts were recorded for this clonotype. The chain uses TRBV7-9 and TRBJ2-7; D uncertain. Germline V gives CDR1 SEHNR, CDR2 FQNEAQ (reference sequence). Trimming cost V 0 bases and J 4 bases, with 4 bases left between them. The length of the CDR3 is 12 residues. The CDR3 DNA follows: TGTGCCAGCAGCTTAGCGGATTACGAGCAGTACTTC. This sequence encodes CASSLADYEQYF.

In its sample, this clonotype was seen many times. One end of the junction fails to match germline, which may point to a read error. The chain couples TRBV6-1 to TRBJ2-1; 9 nucleotides align to TRBD2. This CDR3 is built from 15 residues. From germline, CDR1 is MNHNS and CDR2 SASEGT. The CDR3 region has the DNA TGTGCCAGCACTGAAGCCGGGACTAGCTTTAATGAGCAGTTCTTC. It translates to CASTEAGTSFNEQFF.

This clonotype was detected many times. The CDR3: CASSLVTPNLEQYF. Written as DNA, the CDR3 is TGTGCCAGCAGTTTAGTCACTCCTAATCTAGAGCAGTACTTC. The chain uses TRBV12-3 or TRBV12-4 and TRBJ2-7; D gene uncertain. The ends were cut back, 1 base at V and 7 bases at J, with 14 bases in the middle. The CDR3 spans 14 residues.

This chain links TRBV5-8 with TRBJ1-4; maybe TRBD1 (6 bases). Trimming pared 3 bases from V and 3 bases from J, leaving 18 bases between. Germline CDR1 is SGHTS and CDR2 is YDEGEE. This CDR3 has 17 residues. The CDR3 loop reads CASSSQQGLEANEKLFF. The CDR3 bases are TGTGCCAGCAGCTCACAACAGGGACTTGAGGCTAATGAAAAACTGTTTTTT.

The chain uses TRBV20-1 and TRBJ2-5, with D perhaps matching TRBD2 (6 bases). In germline, CDR1 is DFQATT, CDR2 SNEGSKA (reference sequence). This CDR3 has 10 residues. CDR3 region: CRGGQETQYF. CDR3 coding DNA: TGCAGAGGAGGGCAAGAGACCCAGTACTTC.

This clonotype has only a few counts. The CDR3 here is CASSTGLAKNIQYF. The CDR3 DNA is TGTGCCAGCAGCACGGGACTAGCCAAAAACATTCAGTACTTC. This chain uses TRBV7-9 with TRBJ2-4, with a possible D match to TRBD2 (6 bases). V lost 5 bases and J 0 bases, leaving 8 bases between the germline ends. This CDR3 spans 14 amino acids. CDR1 SEHNR and CDR2 FQNEAQ come from the germline V gene (reference sequence).

The rearrangement links TRBV19 to TRBJ1-1; a weak D match, TRBD1 (5 bases). Germline lookup yields CDR1 LNHDA and CDR2 SQIVND (reference sequence). Between the trimmed V and J ends, which lost 7 bases and 7 bases, there was a span of 16 bases. The CDR3 contains 13 residues. Here the CDR3 DNA reads TGTGCCAGTAACCTCGGGACGACCAGTGAAGCTTTCTTT. Encoded protein: CASNLGTTSEAFF.

V is TRBV7-9 and J is TRBJ2-2, with unresolved D. Germline CDR1 reads SEHNR; CDR2 reads FQNEAQ (reference sequence). CDR3 size: 15 residues. The ends were cut back, 1 base at V and 2 bases at J, with 8 bases in the middle. CDR3 DNA: TGTGCCAGCAGCTTAGGACACACTAACACCGGGGAGCTGTTTTTT. As protein: CASSLGHTNTGELFF.

This clonotype has a count of ten or more. The V gene is TRBV20-1, the J gene TRBJ2-1, with 7 nucleotides matching TRBD2. Germline values: CDR1 DFQATT, CDR2 SNEGSKA (reference sequence). Trimming removed 0 bases from V and 1 base from J; junction bases left unmatched: 9. The CDR3 spans 17 residues. Here the CDR3 reads CSARDPRAGVSYNEQFF. Here the CDR3 DNA reads TGCAGTGCTAGAGATCCGCGGGCGGGAGTTTCCTACAATGAGCAGTTCTTC.

This clonotype was observed many times. V usage is TRBV3-1 and J usage is TRBJ2-5; no clear D gene. There are 12 residues in the CDR3. V lost 3 bases and J 14 bases, leaving 16 bases between the germline ends. Germline V CDR1 and CDR2: LGHDT, YNNKEL (reference sequence). CDR3 nucleotide sequence: TGTGCCAGCAGCCAGGCCGGCTCGCGGTTCTACTTC. It encodes CASSQAGSRFYF.

This clonotype was counted at least ten times. The chain employs TRBV12-3 or TRBV12-4 and TRBJ2-2, with 13 nucleotides matching TRBD2. V lost 6 bases and J lost 3; bases outside the gene matches: 10. CDR3 size: 18 residues. The chain's CDR3 is CASSATPGLAGDTGELFF. The DNA for the CDR3 is TGTGCCAGCAGCGCCACCCCAGGACTAGCGGGAGACACCGGGGAGCTGTTTTTT.

This clonotype was seen ten or more times. The chain couples TRBV13 to TRBJ2-3; D is perhaps TRBD1 (6 bases). The germline gives CDR1 PRHDT, CDR2 FYEKMQ (reference sequence). There are 14 residues in the CDR3. The germline V and J ends were trimmed by 2 bases and 5 bases, with 11 bases remaining between them. CDR3 sequence reads: CASSLIQGQDTQYF. The DNA for the CDR3 is TGTGCCAGCAGCTTAATCCAGGGGCAAGATACGCAGTATTTT.

The J gene is TRBJ2-2, the V gene TRBV5-5; 11 bases are a match to TRBD1. The germline V gene encodes CDR1 SGHKS and CDR2 YYEKEE (reference sequence). Unmatched junction bases numbered 6, after V lost 4 bases and J lost 4 bases. The CDR3 is made up of 16 amino acids. CDR3 coding DNA: TGTGCCAGCAGCCCGACCGGGACAGGGGGCACCGGGGAGCTGTTTTTT. Its translation is CASSPTGTGGTGELFF.

In this sample, this clonotype turned up many times. This chain joins TRBV20-1 and TRBJ2-1, with 12 bases fitting TRBD2. Trimming took 4 bases from V and 8 from J; bases not matched to a gene: 6. The CDR3 contains 14 residues. Germline V gene data show CDR1 as DFQATT and CDR2 as SNEGSKA (reference sequence). In DNA, the CDR3 is TGCAGTGCTAAAGGACTAGCGGGAAGCGATGAGCAGTTCTTC. It yields the protein CSAKGLAGSDEQFF.

This clonotype was counted at least ten times. The chain links TRBV6-1 to TRBJ2-3; no firm D call. The germline V gene encodes CDR1 MNHNS and CDR2 SASEGT. V was trimmed by 3 bases and J by 4 bases, leaving 14 bases between them. This CDR3 has 15 amino acids. CDR3 in amino acids: CASSDAVAIADTQYF. The CDR3, as DNA: TGTGCCAGCAGTGACGCGGTTGCGATCGCAGATACGCAGTATTTT.

The rearrangement links TRBV29-1 to TRBJ1-3; 7 nucleotides match TRBD1. Germline V gene data show CDR1 as SQVTM and CDR2 as ANQGSEA. V was clipped by 2 bases and J by 4 bases; unmatched bases: 2. This CDR3 spans 13 amino acids. The CDR3 nucleotides read TGCAGCGTTGAAAAGGACAGGGGAAACACCATATATTTT. It encodes CSVEKDRGNTIYF.

This clonotype appeared many times. This chain uses TRBV12-3 or TRBV12-4 with TRBJ1-2, with 7 nucleotides matching TRBD1. This CDR3 is built from 13 residues. Trimming removed 5 bases from V and 8 bases from J; junction bases left unmatched: 8. The CDR3 region has the DNA TGTGCCAGCAGTCCAGACAGGGTCCACGGCTACACCTTC. Protein sequence: CASSPDRVHGYTF.

This clonotype was seen ten or more times. V usage is TRBV2 and J usage is TRBJ2-2; 11 bases are a match to TRBD2. Unmatched junction bases numbered 10, after V lost 7 bases and J lost 0 bases. Germline V gene data show CDR1 as SNHLY and CDR2 as FYNNEI. This CDR3 region has 18 residues. Written as DNA, the CDR3 is TGTGCCAGCACCCGAGGGGCTAGCGGGAGGACGAACACCGGGGAGCTGTTTTTT. Translated, it gives CASTRGASGRTNTGELFF.

This clonotype was counted at least ten times. J is TRBJ2-7 and V is TRBV30, with 13 positions matching TRBD2. Unmatched junction bases numbered 6, after V lost 4 bases and J lost 0 bases. The length of the CDR3 is 16 residues. Per the germline V gene, CDR1 is GTSNPN and CDR2 is SVGIG (reference sequence). CDR3 region: CAWTLGLAGSSYEQYF. CDR3 sequence (DNA): TGTGCCTGGACCCTGGGACTAGCGGGGAGCTCCTACGAGCAGTACTTC.

This clonotype showed up many times. V gene TRBV7-2 combines with J gene TRBJ2-5, with 8 bases that match TRBD2. With V trimmed by 5 bases and J by 2 bases, 10 bases remained unmatched. Germline V lookup: CDR1 SGHTA, CDR2 FQGNSA. The CDR3 is made up of 16 amino acids. CDR3 amino acids: CASSPDTGGQQETQYF. CDR3 in DNA: TGTGCCAGCAGCCCAGATACGGGAGGGCAACAAGAGACCCAGTACTTC. The whole variable domain, filled in from reference TRBV7-2 and TRBJ2-5, reads GAGVSQSPSNKVTEKGKDVELRCDPISGHTALYWYRQSLGQGLEFLIYFQGNSAPDKSGLPSDRFSAERTGGSVSTLTIQRTQQEDSAVYLCASSPDTGGQQETQYFGPGTRLLVL.

This clonotype has more than one count but fewer than ten. A much more abundant neighbour one base away suggests this may be a read error. The rearrangement joins TRBV12-3 or TRBV12-4 to TRBJ2-1; D gene ambiguous. The length of the CDR3 is 13 residues. V was cut by 2 bases and J by 6 bases, with 8 bases left in between. This CDR3 reads CASSLLQCNEQFF. CDR3 nucleotide sequence: TGTGCCAGCAGTTTATTACAGTGCAATGAGCAGTTCTTC.

V usage is TRBV27 and J usage is TRBJ1-1, with D tentatively TRBD1 (6 bases). The CDR3 contains 16 residues. Trimming removed 3 bases from V and 0 bases from J, with 14 bases in between. Germline V gene data show CDR1 as MNHEY and CDR2 as SMNVEV (reference sequence). CDR3 sequence: CASSFTPGAMNTEAFF. Written as DNA, the CDR3 is TGTGCCAGCAGTTTCACCCCGGGGGCCATGAACACTGAAGCTTTCTTT.

In this sample, this clonotype turned up many times. The V call is TRBV5-1, the J call TRBJ2-3, with D perhaps TRBD1 (5 bases). CDR3 size: 15 residues. Germline values: CDR1 SGHRS, CDR2 YFSETQ. The V end was cut by 0 bases, the J end by 1 base, with 9 bases between. CDR3 nucleotides: TGCGCCAGCAGCTTGGAGGGGCGCCGCACAGATACGCAGTATTTT. Amino acids: CASSLEGRRTDTQYF.

The chain has TRBV6-1 and TRBJ2-1, with D perhaps matching TRBD1 or TRBD2 (5 bases each). The CDR3 runs 15 residues. Germline CDR1 MNHNS, CDR2 SASEGT. V was trimmed by 6 bases and J by 0 bases, leaving 12 bases between them. Written as DNA, the CDR3 is TGTGCCAGCAGGGGGGACGCGAGCTCCTACAATGAGCAGTTCTTC. Translated, it gives CASRGDASSYNEQFF.